This TCR beta chain was sequenced in a study of cytomegalovirus exposure and HLA in healthy donors. Primers included in the PCR were 60 Vbeta and 13 Jbeta primers. TCRdb's table, derived via immunoSEQ multiplex PCR, lists solely in-frame clones and lacks some. The table has about 190,000 clones, roughly four fifths seen once. Per the germline V gene, CDR1 is SQVTM and CDR2 is ANQGSEA. With V trimmed by 5 bases and J by 4 bases, 4 bases remained unmatched. The CDR3 loop spans 13 amino acids. Overall study results and limits: HLA alleles were associated with 16,951 TCR beta sequences in a later analysis at 0.05 false discovery rate. Earlier findings revealed that most TCR beta V segments proved productive either about 90% or about 30% of the time.

About this clone itself: Its antigen is undetermined.

Sequencing used PBMCs. The genes are TRBV29-1 and TRBJ2-3, with 9 bases identical to TRBD2. The TCR originated in a woman under 40 in good health and CMV-seropositive. The CDR3, as DNA: TGCAGCGTTAAGCGGGAGGTTCCAGATACGCAGTATTTT. This translates into CSVKREVPDTQYF.